This T cell receptor beta chain comes out of a study of monozygotic twins with inflammatory bowel disease. Study conclusions and caveats: Other individuals had fewer clonotypes in common with IBD patients than with healthy twins, especially with disease activity.

A note on this clonotype: Its antigen is undetermined.

Per germline, CDR1 SGHRS and CDR2 YFSETQ. The CDR3 extends over 13 amino acids. TCR libraries each used 3500 ng of total RNA. The template switching step added UMIs that contained a 6-nucleotide sample barcode. Two nested PCRs, of roughly 17 and 9 cycles, processed TCRalpha and TCRbeta cDNA. TCRdb re-called the 5' RACE reads and gives one entry per CDR3 protein, without DNA. The listing records some 190,000 distinct CDR3 sequences. Source material: blood. This receptor was identified in a human donor with ulcerative colitis or Crohn's disease, or a healthy co-twin of an affected twin (not recorded which). The chain links TRBV5-1 to TRBJ1-1. The CDR3 loop reads CASTREGDTEAFF.